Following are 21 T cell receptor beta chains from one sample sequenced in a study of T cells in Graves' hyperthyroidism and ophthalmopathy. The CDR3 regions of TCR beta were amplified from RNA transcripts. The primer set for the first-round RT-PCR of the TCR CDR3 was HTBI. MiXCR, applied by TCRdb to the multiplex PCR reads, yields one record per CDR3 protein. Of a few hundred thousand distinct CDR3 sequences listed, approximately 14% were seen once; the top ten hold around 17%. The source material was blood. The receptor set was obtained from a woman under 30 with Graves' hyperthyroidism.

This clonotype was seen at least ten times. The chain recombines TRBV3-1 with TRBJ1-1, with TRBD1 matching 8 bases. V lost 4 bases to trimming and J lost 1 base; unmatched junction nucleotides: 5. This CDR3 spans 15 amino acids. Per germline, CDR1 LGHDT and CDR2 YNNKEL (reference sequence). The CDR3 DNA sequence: TGTGCCAGCAGCCTCGGACAGGGATGGAACACTGAAGCTTTCTTT. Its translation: CASSLGQGWNTEAFF.

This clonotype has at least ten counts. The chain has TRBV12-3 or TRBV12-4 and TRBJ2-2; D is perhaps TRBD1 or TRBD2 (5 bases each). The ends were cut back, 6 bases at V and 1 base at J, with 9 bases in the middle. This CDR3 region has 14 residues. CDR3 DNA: TGTGCCAGCAGGGGACGGGAGAACACCGGGGAGCTGTTTTTT. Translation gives CASRGRENTGELFF.

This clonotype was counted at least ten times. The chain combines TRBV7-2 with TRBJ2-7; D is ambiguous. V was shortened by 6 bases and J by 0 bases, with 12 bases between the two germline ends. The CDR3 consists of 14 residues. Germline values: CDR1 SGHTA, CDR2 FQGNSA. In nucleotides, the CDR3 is TGTGCCAGCAGTCTCGGACGTATCTCCTACGAGCAGTACTTC. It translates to CASSLGRISYEQYF.

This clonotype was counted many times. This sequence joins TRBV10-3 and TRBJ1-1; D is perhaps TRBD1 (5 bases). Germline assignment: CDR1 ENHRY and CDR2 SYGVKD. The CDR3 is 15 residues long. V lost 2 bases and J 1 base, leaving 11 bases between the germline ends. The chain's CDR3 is CAISEMEGPNTEAFF. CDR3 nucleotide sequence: TGTGCCATCAGTGAGATGGAGGGGCCGAACACTGAAGCTTTCTTT.

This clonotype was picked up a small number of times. The CDR3 here is CASSKDPTNTIYF. The CDR3 DNA sequence: TGTGCCAGCTCTAAGGATCCAACAAACACCATATATTTT. This chain uses TRBV13 with TRBJ1-3; D call uncertain. Germline CDR1 is PRHDT and CDR2 is FYEKMQ (reference sequence). The CDR3 sequence is 13 residues long. V lost 8 bases and J 6 bases, leaving 14 bases between the germline ends.

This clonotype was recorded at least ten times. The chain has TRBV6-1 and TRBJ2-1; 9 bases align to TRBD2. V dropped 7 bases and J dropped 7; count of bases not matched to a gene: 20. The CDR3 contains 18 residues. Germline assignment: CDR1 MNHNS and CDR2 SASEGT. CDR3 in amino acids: CASMKGHYRTSEINEQFF. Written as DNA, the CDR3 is TGTGCCAGCATGAAGGGGCATTATCGGACTAGCGAAATAAATGAGCAGTTCTTC.

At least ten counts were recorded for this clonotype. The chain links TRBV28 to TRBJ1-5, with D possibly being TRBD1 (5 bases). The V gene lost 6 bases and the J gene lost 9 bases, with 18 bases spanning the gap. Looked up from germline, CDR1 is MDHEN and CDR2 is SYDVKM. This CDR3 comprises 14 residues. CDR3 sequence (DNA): TGTGCCAGCAGCCGGGACCGCGCAATCAGGCCCCAGCATTTT. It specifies CASSRDRAIRPQHF.

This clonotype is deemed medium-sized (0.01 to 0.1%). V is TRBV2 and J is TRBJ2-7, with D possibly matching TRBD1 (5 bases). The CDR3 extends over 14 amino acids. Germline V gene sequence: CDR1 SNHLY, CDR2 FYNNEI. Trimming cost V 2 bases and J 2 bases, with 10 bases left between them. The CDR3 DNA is TGTGCCAGCAGTGAATCAGACAGAACCTACGAGCAGTACTTC. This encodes CASSESDRTYEQYF.

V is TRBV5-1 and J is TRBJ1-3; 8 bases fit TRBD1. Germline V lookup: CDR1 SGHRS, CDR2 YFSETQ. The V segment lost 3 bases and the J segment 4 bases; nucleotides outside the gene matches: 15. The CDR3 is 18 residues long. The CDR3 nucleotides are TGCGCCAGCAGCTCCGAAGCATACGGACAGGGCCTAGGAAACACCATATATTTT. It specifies CASSSEAYGQGLGNTIYF.

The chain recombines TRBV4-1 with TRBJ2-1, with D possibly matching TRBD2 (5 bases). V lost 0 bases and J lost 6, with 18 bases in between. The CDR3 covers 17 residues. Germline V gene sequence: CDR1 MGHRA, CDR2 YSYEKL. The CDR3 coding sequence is TGCGCCAGCAGCCAAGAGGGTGTCTACTCGCTAGCCAATGAGCAGTTCTTC. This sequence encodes CASSQEGVYSLANEQFF.

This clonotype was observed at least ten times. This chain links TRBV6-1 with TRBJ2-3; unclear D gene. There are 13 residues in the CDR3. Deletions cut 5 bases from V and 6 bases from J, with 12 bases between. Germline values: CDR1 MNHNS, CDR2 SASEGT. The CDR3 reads CASSTRLGDTQYF. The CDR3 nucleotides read TGTGCCAGCAGTACCCGACTTGGGGATACGCAGTATTTT.

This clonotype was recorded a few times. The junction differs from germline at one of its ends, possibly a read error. Here the CDR3 reads CATSPHNTGGLFF. CDR3 in DNA: TGTGCCACCAGTCCCCATAACACCGGGGGGCTGTTTTTT. The chain couples TRBV24-1 to TRBJ2-2; D possibly corresponds to TRBD2 (6 bases). The CDR3 loop spans 13 amino acids. Germline V gives CDR1 KGHDR, CDR2 SFDVKD.

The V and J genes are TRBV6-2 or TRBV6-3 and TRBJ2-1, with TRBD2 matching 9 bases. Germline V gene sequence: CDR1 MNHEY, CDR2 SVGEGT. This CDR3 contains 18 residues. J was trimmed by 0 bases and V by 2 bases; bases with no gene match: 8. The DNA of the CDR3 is TGTGCCAGCAGTTACACCAGCGGGAGGCCGAGCTCCTACAATGAGCAGTTCTTC. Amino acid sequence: CASSYTSGRPSSYNEQFF.

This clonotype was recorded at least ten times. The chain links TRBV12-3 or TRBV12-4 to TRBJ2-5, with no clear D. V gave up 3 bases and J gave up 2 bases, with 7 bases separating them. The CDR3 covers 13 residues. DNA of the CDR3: TGTGCCAGCAGTTTCGTCGAACAAGAGACCCAGTACTTC. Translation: CASSFVEQETQYF.

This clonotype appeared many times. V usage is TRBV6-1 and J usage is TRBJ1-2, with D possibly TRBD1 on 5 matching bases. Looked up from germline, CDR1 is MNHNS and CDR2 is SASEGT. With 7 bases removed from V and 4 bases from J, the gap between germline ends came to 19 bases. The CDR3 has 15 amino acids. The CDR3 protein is CASTQGVPGSYGYTF. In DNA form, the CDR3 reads TGTGCCAGCACCCAAGGGGTGCCAGGGAGCTATGGCTACACCTTC.

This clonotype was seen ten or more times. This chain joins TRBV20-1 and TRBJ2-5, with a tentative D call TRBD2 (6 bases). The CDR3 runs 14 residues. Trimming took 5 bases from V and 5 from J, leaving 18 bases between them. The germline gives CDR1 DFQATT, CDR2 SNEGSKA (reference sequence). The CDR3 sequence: CSAGLPGPEETQYF. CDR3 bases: TGCAGTGCTGGACTACCGGGACCCGAGGAGACCCAGTACTTC.

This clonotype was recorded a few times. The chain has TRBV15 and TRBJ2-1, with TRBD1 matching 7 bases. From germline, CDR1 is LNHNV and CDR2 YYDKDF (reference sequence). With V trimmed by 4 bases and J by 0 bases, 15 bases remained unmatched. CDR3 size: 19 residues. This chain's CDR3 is CATSTTIGTAPGSYNEQFF. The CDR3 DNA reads TGTGCCACCAGCACTACAATTGGGACAGCCCCTGGCTCCTACAATGAGCAGTTCTTC.

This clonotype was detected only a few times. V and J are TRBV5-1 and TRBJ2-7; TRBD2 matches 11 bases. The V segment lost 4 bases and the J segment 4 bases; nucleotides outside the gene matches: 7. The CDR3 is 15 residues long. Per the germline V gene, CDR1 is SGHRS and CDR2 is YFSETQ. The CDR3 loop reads CASSLTSGSWYEQYF. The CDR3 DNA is TGCGCCAGCAGCCTTACTAGCGGGAGTTGGTACGAGCAGTACTTC. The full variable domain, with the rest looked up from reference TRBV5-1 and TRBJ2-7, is KAGVTQTPRYLIKTRGQQVTLSCSPISGHRSVSWYQQTPGQGLQFLFEYFSETQRNKGNFPGRFSGRQFSNSRSEMNVSTLELGDSALYLCASSLTSGSWYEQYFGPGTRLTVT.

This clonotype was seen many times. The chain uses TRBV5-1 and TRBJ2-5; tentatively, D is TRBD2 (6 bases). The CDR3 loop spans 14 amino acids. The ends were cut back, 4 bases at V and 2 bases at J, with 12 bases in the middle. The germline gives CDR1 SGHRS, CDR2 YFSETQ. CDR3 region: CASSPGVVQETQYF. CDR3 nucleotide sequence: TGCGCCAGCAGCCCGGGGGTTGTTCAAGAGACCCAGTACTTC. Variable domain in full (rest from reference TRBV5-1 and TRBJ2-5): KAGVTQTPRYLIKTRGQQVTLSCSPISGHRSVSWYQQTPGQGLQFLFEYFSETQRNKGNFPGRFSGRQFSNSRSEMNVSTLELGDSALYLCASSPGVVQETQYFGPGTRLLVL.

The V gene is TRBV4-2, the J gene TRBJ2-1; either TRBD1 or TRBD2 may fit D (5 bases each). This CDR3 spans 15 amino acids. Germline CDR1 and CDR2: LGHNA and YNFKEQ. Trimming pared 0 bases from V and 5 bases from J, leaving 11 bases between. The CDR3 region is CASSQDQLGDNEQFF. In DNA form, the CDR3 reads TGTGCCAGCAGCCAAGATCAACTAGGGGACAATGAGCAGTTCTTC.

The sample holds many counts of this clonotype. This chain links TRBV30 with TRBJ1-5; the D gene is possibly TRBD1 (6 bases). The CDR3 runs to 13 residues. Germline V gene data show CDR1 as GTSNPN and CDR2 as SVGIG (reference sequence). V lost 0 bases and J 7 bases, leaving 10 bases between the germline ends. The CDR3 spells CAWSVEGGQPQHF. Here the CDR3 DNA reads TGTGCCTGGAGTGTAGAAGGGGGACAGCCCCAGCATTTT. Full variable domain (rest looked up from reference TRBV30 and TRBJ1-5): SQTIHQWPATLVQPVGSPLSLECTVEGTSNPNLYWYRQAAGRGLQLLFYSVGIGQISSEVPQNLSASRPQDRQFILSSKKLLLSDSGFYLCAWSVEGGQPQHFGDGTRLSIL.